The source of this T cell receptor beta chain is a study of blood T cell repertoires in COVID-19. In the study overall: T cells, B-cell-depleted T cells, or PBMCs provided the cDNA or gDNA that served as material.

Germline loops: CDR1 SGHTA, CDR2 FQGNSA. The CDR3 has 16 amino acids. The V end lost 1 base, the J end lost 6 bases, and 16 bases lay between the germline ends. Under the authors' procedure: For nucleated cells, counts were estimated from reference gene primer amplification. Some clones are missing from TCRdb's copy, which holds only in-frame ones; the method was immunoSEQ multiplex PCR. The V and J calls and clone size are taken from that table; D and trimming were inferred from the DNA. The profile covers tens of thousands of clones, with 65% to 90% appearing a single time and 1.3% taken by the ten largest.

This clonotype originated in a man in his sixties with acute or convalescent COVID-19. The material sequenced was peripheral blood. The chain employs TRBV7-2 and TRBJ1-5; a weak D match, TRBD1 (6 bases). The CDR3 sequence: CASSLGPRGVGQPQHF. DNA for the CDR3: TGTGCCAGCAGCTTAGGGCCCAGGGGAGTGGGTCAGCCCCAGCATTTT. Using reference TRBV7-2 and TRBJ1-5 for the parts outside the CDR3, the full variable domain is GAGVSQSPSNKVTEKGKDVELRCDPISGHTALYWYRQSLGQGLEFLIYFQGNSAPDKSGLPSDRFSAERTGGSVSTLTIQRTQQEDSAVYLCASSLGPRGVGQPQHFGDGTRLSIL.